This T cell receptor (beta chain) is from a study of blood T cell repertoires in COVID-19 (dated by TCRdb to the early 2020s). About the study as a whole: The collaborator samples originated in the United States, Italy and Spain and spanned the acute and convalescent phases of COVID-19. The prospective study material was composed of cDNA or gDNA derived from T cells, B-cell-depleted T cells, or PBMCs. The dataset comprised deeply sampled blood TCRbeta repertoires from subjects exposed to, actively infected with, or recovered from COVID-19. The repertoires were released in a freely available public database meant as a resource for research on the immune response to SARS-CoV-2. The samples were drawn from the first 160 participants of the ongoing ImmuneRACE study and from 950 to 1,500 subjects provided by 6 global collaborators. The sample metadata nearly always contained a de-identified subject ID, COVID-19 status, age in years and sex. HLA class I and class II types, where available, came from metadata supplied by the sample provider rather than from assay-based typing. On the study overall, not on this receptor specifically: Clinical and demographic metadata were provided uncurated, with the amount varying by source and participant.

The collaborating institutions used their own protocols to collect whole blood in K2EDTA tubes. Collaborator samples were shipped for TCRbeta analysis as frozen whole blood, isolated PBMCs, or DNA extracted from either sample type. CDR1 and CDR2, looked up from the germline V gene, are SGHNT and YENEEA. V lost 2 bases and J lost 5 bases; the stretch between them is 9 bases long. Inclusive of the bounding cysteine and phenylalanine, the CDR3 is 14 residues long. Just CDR3 DNA is preserved here, 42 bases in frame from base 1. With regard to this clone: Its target antigen remains unknown. No base qualities exist here, and no much larger clone lies one base off it.

TCRbeta CDR3 regions were amplified from genomic DNA using the immunoSEQ Assay, a bias-controlled multiplex PCR. As for the original processing: The number of nucleated cells in each sample was estimated by amplification of reference gene primers within the assay. To quantify the absolute abundance of each unique TCRbeta CDR3 rearrangement, sequence reads were collapsed and filtered. Productive Simpson clonality was computed per sample as the square root of Simpson's diversity index over productive rearrangements. TCRdb holds this immuneACCESS table with in-frame rearrangements only. Some clones are missing; in checked studies, unresolved V genes explain under half, and the rest has no known cause. For V, J and clone size, that table is used; D and trimming come from the DNA. The sample table shows 90,000 to 140,000 clones, and 80% to 85% are seen once. Approximately 15% of the sample lies in the top ten.

The rearranged chain carries TRBV11-3 and TRBJ1-4; the D gene is not confidently resolved. Sequencing used peripheral blood. The receptor comes from a woman of 80 years or more with acute or convalescent COVID-19. CDR3 region: CASSLRTPNEKLFF. At the DNA level, the sequence is TGTGCCAGCAGCTTACGTACACCGAATGAAAAACTGTTTTTT.